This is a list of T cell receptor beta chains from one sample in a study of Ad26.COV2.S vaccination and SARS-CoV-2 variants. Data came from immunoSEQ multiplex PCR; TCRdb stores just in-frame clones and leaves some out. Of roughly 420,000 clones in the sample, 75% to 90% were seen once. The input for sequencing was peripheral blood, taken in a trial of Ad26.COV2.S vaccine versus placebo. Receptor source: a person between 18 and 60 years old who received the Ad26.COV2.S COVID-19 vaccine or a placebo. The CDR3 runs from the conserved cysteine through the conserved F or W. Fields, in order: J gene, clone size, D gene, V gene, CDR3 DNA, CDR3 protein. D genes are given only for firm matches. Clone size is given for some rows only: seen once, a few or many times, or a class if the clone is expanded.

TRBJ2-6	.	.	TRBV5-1	TGCGCCAGCACTGCGGCAGGGTCGTCCAACGTCCTGACTTTC	CASTAAGSSNVLTF
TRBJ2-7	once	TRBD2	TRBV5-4	TGTGCCAGCAGCTTGGTGTTAGCGGGCGGTTATACCTACGAGCAGTACTTC	CASSLVLAGGYTYEQYF
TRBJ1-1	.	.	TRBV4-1	TGCGCCAGCAGCCAAGGGAACACTGAAGCTTTCTTT	CASSQGNTEAFF
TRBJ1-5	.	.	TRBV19	TGTGCCAGTAGCACAGGGTATGTTCAGCCCCAGCATTTT	CASSTGYVQPQHF
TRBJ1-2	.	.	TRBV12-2	TGTGCAAGTCGCTTAGGTCACGGGGGCGGCTATGGCTACACCTTC	CASRLGHGGGYGYTF
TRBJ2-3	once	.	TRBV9	TGTGCCAGCAGCCCCGAGGGGGGGCGATATGAACGGCGGGCAGATACGCAGTATTTT	CASSPEGGRYERRADTQYF
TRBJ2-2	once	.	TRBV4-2	TGTGCCAGCAGCCAAGTCGGGTTAGGGAACACCGGGGAGCTGTTTTTT	CASSQVGLGNTGELFF
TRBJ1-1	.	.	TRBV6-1	TGTGCCAGCAGTGAAGTGGGTGCGGATGGTTCGGCTTTCTTT	CASSEVGADGSAFF
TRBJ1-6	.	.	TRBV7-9	TGTGCCAGCAGCGTCCGTTCTCGGAATTCACCCCTCCACTTT	CASSVRSRNSPLHF
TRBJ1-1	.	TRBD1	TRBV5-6	TGTGCCAGCAGTTCCGGGACAGGGATCACTGAAGCTTTCTTT	CASSSGTGITEAFF
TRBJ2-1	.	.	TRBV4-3	TGCGCCAGCAGCCAACCCGGAGACGGTCATGAGCAGTTCTTC	CASSQPGDGHEQFF
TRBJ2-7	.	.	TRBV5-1	TGCGCCAGCAGCTTGCCCCGGGGACCGCGCCACGAGCAGTACTTC	CASSLPRGPRHEQYF
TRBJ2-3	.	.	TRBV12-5	TGTGCTAGTGGTTTGAATTCCATAGTAGGGAGAATTATAGATACGCAGTATTTT	CASGLNSIVGRIIDTQYF
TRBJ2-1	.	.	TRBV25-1	TGTGCCAGCAGTGACCCCGCCCCCAGCTCCTACAATGAGCAGTTCTTC	CASSDPAPSSYNEQFF
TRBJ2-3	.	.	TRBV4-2	TGTGCCAGCAGCCTCCCGGGGTCTAGCACAGATACGCAGTATTTT	CASSLPGSSTDTQYF
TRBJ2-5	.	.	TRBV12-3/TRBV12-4	TGTGCCAGCAGTTTTGGGCAGGGGGAGACCCAGTACTTC	CASSFGQGETQYF
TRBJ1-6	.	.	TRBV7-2	TGTGCCAGCAGCTGGGCAGGCAGCCTTAATTCACCCCTCCACTTT	CASSWAGSLNSPLHF
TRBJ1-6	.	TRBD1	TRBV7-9	TGTGCCAGCAGCTTAGGAGGGGGCGCTGAATCACCCCTCCACTTT	CASSLGGGAESPLHF
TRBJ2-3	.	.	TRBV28	TGTGCCAGCAGCCGTCTGGGAGGCGTACTTACAGATACGCAGTATTTT	CASSRLGGVLTDTQYF
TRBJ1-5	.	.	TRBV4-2	TGTGCCAGCAGCCAAGGGACAGTCTTTAGCAATCAGCCCCAGCATTTT	CASSQGTVFSNQPQHF
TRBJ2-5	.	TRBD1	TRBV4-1	TGCGCCAGCAGCCAAGAAGGTGGACAGGGGTCTAGGACCCAGTACTTC	CASSQEGGQGSRTQYF
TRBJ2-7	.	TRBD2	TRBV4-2	TGTGCCAGCAGCCAAGTCGCGGGGGTCCTCGAGCAGTACTTC	CASSQVAGVLEQYF
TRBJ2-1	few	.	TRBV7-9	TGTGCCAGCAGCTCCGGTCTCAGGGGAGGGGAGTGGGAGCAGTTCTTC	CASSSGLRGGEWEQFF
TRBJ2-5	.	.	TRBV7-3	TGTGCCAGCAGCACGACAGGAGAGACCCAGTACTTC	CASSTTGETQYF
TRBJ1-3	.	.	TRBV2	TGTGCCAGCACCCCGAGGAGGGCTGGAAACACCATATATTTT	CASTPRRAGNTIYF
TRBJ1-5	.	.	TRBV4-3	TGCGCCAGCAGCCAAGATCGCAGGAGGAGCAATCAGCCCCAGCATTTT	CASSQDRRRSNQPQHF
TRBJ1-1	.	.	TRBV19	TGTGCCAGTAGTATGGGCCAGGGCAGTGAAGCTTTCTTT	CASSMGQGSEAFF
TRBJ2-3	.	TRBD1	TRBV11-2	TGTGCCAGCAGCCTAATCGCCCGGGACAGTCTTTGGGATACGCAGTATTTT	CASSLIARDSLWDTQYF
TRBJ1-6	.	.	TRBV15	TGTGCCACCAGCGGCCAACTCAACAGTTCACCCCTCCACTTT	CATSGQLNSSPLHF
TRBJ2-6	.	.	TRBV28	TGTGCCAGCAGTTTCGGGCCGCCCGGGGCCAACGTCCTGACTTTC	CASSFGPPGANVLTF
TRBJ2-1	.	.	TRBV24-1	TGTGCCACCAGTGCCAGGGGCAGGTGGAATGAGCAGTTCTTC	CATSARGRWNEQFF
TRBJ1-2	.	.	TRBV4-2	TGTGCCAGCAGCCAAGACCGACAGCCCATCTATGGCTACACCTTC	CASSQDRQPIYGYTF
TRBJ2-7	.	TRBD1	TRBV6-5	TGTGCCAGCGCCGAAACCACGCTGGGACAGGGGTACTTC	CASAETTLGQGYF
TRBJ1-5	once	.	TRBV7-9	TGTGCCAGCAGCTTAGTTCGGGCGGGGAGAGGGGGTAATCAGCCCCAGCATTTT	CASSLVRAGRGGNQPQHF
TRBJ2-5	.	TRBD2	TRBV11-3	TGTGCCAGCAGCTCACCCTACCACGGACTAGAAGAGACCCAGTACTTC	CASSSPYHGLEETQYF
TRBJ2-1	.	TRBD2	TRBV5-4	TGTGCCAGCAGCTTGGATGGGGGGGTCGGCGAGCAGTTCTTC	CASSLDGGVGEQFF